This T cell receptor beta chain was sequenced in a study of cytomegalovirus exposure and HLA in healthy donors. Whole-study context: Counted in an early data release were approximately 80 million unique TCRs from HLA-typed donors. The Caucasian-associated ancestry cluster contained approximately 81% of the roughly 370 genotyped donors. Overall study findings and caveats: Sequences of the TCR beta chain were said to predict the HLA-A and HLA-B alleles of most subjects accurately.

Germline V gene lookup returns CDR1 MNHEY and CDR2 SMNVEV (reference sequence). The CDR3 runs 16 residues. V lost 3 bases, J lost 1 base, and 7 bases stayed unmatched. The primer mix had 60 Vbeta and 13 Jbeta primers. Using immunoSEQ multiplex PCR, the repertoire was profiled, and TCRdb retains in-frame clones only, with some absent. The table lists some 92,000 clones, 70% to 80% of them singletons. It was healthy bone marrow donors who served as donors. Regarding this clone: What it recognizes is unknown.

This chain links TRBV27 with TRBJ2-3; 7 nucleotides line up with TRBD2. Source material: PBMCs. The receptor comes from a man aged 18 to 30 in good health and CMV-seropositive. The CDR3 sequence is CASSFQAGSRTDTQYF. The CDR3 DNA is TGTGCCAGCAGTTTTCAAGCGGGGAGCCGCACAGATACGCAGTATTTT.